This entry lists 21 T cell receptor beta chains sequenced from one sample in a study of human T cells and chemical hapten exposure (dated by TCRdb to about 2021). The time point label for this specimen denotes: patch test 1, 2 weeks after DPC sensitization. Explained via the paper, the treatment or condition label denotes: therapeutic diphenylcyclopropenone sensitization with weekly scalp DPC. Library preparation employed RACE. The run used a NextSeq 500. The raw public data were reprocessed by TCRdb itself: fastp quality trimming at Q25, MiXCR clonotype calling, in-frame beta chains only. Rows with one shared CDR3 protein collapse into an entry with the most common genes and DNA. This sample has under 450,000 distinct CDR3 sequences in its table, and around 5% of those were observed once. The ten largest clones add up to under 3% of the sample. The sequencing used whole blood, collected in connection with sensitization to the hapten diphenylcyclopropenone (DPC). The source is a woman between 45 and 60 years old with alopecia areata. Some clones in this sample may be carry-over from other donors' samples.

A few counts support this clonotype. The chain links TRBV9 to TRBJ2-1; 7 nucleotides line up with TRBD1. Germline lookup yields CDR1 SGDLS and CDR2 YYNGEE. Trimming cost V 3 bases and J 6 bases; bases outside gene matches: 3. The CDR3 is made up of 13 amino acids. CDR3 DNA sequence: TGTGCCAGCAGCGGACAGGGTAGCAATGAGCAGTTCTTC. Encoded protein: CASSGQGSNEQFF.

Ten or more counts support this clonotype. The chain employs TRBV6-5 and TRBJ2-1, with 9 nucleotides matching TRBD2. Unmatched junction bases numbered 6, after V lost 5 bases and J lost 4 bases. The CDR3 covers 15 residues. CDR1 is MNHEY and CDR2 is SVGAGI in the germline V gene. The chain's CDR3 is CASSKAGGLYNEQFF. In nucleotides, the CDR3 is TGTGCCAGCAGTAAAGCGGGAGGATTATACAATGAGCAGTTCTTC.

This clonotype was seen repeatedly, ten times or more. The chain uses TRBV7-9 and TRBJ2-1, with TRBD1 identical over 8 bases. With 2 bases clipped from V and 5 bases from J, the junction kept 8 bases outside the gene matches. This CDR3 comprises 16 residues. In germline, CDR1 is SEHNR, CDR2 FQNEAQ (reference sequence). The CDR3 DNA follows: TGTGCCAGCAGCTTACGGACAGGGTGGGTTAACAATGAGCAGTTCTTC. Translated: CASSLRTGWVNNEQFF.

The gene calls are TRBV2 and TRBJ2-3; the D gene is possibly TRBD1 (5 bases). The CDR3 totals 14 residues. Germline CDR1 reads SNHLY; CDR2 reads FYNNEI. Trimming took 8 bases from V and 3 from J, leaving 15 bases between them. For the CDR3, the DNA is TGTGCCAGCCAAGGGGTGTTTGTGACAGATACGCAGTATTTT. Translated: CASQGVFVTDTQYF. Together with reference TRBV2 and TRBJ2-3, the CDR3 gives the full variable domain: EPEVTQTPSHQVTQMGQEVILRCVPISNHLYFYWYRQILGQKVEFLVSFYNNEISEKSEIFDDQFSVERPDGSNFTLKIRSTKLEDSAMYFCASQGVFVTDTQYFGPGTRLTVL.

This clonotype showed up many times. The chain uses TRBV20-1 and TRBJ1-1; 10 positions agree with TRBD1. Germline V CDR1 and CDR2: DFQATT, SNEGSKA (reference sequence). This CDR3 has 17 amino acids. V gave up 7 bases and J gave up 0 bases; unmatched junction bases: 14. CDR3 region: CSVTDRGLRKMNTEAFF. CDR3 in DNA: TGCAGTGTTACTGACAGGGGGCTTCGGAAAATGAACACTGAAGCTTTCTTT.

In this sample, this clonotype turned up a few times. The chain has TRBV20-1 and TRBJ1-5, with D perhaps TRBD1 (5 bases). Trimming removed 6 bases at V and 7 bases at J, with 13 bases between. CDR3 length: 12 amino acids. Germline CDR1 DFQATT, CDR2 SNEGSKA (reference sequence). The DNA for the CDR3 is TGCAGTGCCCCTCAGGGCGCGCAGCCCCAGCATTTT. Residues: CSAPQGAQPQHF.

CDR3 region: CSAPAGAGEAYEQYF. The CDR3 bases are TGCAGTGCCCCCGCCGGAGCGGGGGAGGCCTACGAGCAGTACTTC. J is TRBJ2-7 and V is TRBV20-1, with 8 bases aligning to TRBD2. Trimming cost V 6 bases and J 2 bases; bases outside gene matches: 12. CDR1 is DFQATT, CDR2 SNEGSKA, per germline (reference sequence). This CDR3 contains 15 residues.

The sample holds many counts of this clonotype. The chain joins TRBV7-9 to TRBJ2-3, with D maybe TRBD1 (5 bases). There are 13 residues in the CDR3. Germline-derived CDR1 and CDR2 are SEHNR and FQNEAQ (reference sequence). V lost 5 bases to trimming and J lost 4 bases, with 10 bases between them. The chain's CDR3 is CASSGSGSDTQYF. In DNA, the CDR3 is TGTGCCAGCAGCGGATCAGGGTCAGATACGCAGTATTTT.

This clonotype was seen repeatedly, ten times or more. V gene TRBV7-9 combines with J gene TRBJ1-6; unclear D gene. Deletions cut 2 bases from V and 7 bases from J, with 0 bases between. Germline CDR1 SEHNR, CDR2 FQNEAQ (reference sequence). The CDR3 contains 11 residues. The CDR3 is CASSLNSPLHF. The DNA of the CDR3 is TGTGCCAGCAGCTTAAATTCACCCCTCCACTTT.

There are a few counts of this clonotype. V usage is TRBV3-1 and J usage is TRBJ1-1; D perhaps matches TRBD1 (5 bases). V was clipped by 0 bases and J by 9 bases, with 11 bases between them. Germline V gene lookup returns CDR1 LGHDT and CDR2 YNNKEL (reference sequence). The length of the CDR3 is 13 residues. DNA for the CDR3: TGTGCCAGCAGCCAAGATCGGGGGAACCAAGCTTTCTTT. Protein sequence: CASSQDRGNQAFF.

This clonotype was counted at least ten times. The chain joins TRBV7-2 to TRBJ1-4; unclear D gene. With 2 bases removed from V and 8 bases from J, the gap between germline ends came to 9 bases. The length of the CDR3 is 13 residues. Germline V CDR1 and CDR2: SGHTA, FQGNSA. The CDR3 DNA reads TGTGCCAGCAGCTTAATAGGTGGAGAAAAACTGTTTTTT. It translates to CASSLIGGEKLFF. Full variable domain (missing parts from reference TRBV7-2 and TRBJ1-4): GAGVSQSPSNKVTEKGKDVELRCDPISGHTALYWYRQSLGQGLEFLIYFQGNSAPDKSGLPSDRFSAERTGGSVSTLTIQRTQQEDSAVYLCASSLIGGEKLFFGSGTQLSVL.

The chain uses TRBV20-1 and TRBJ2-3, with 8 bases identical to TRBD2. The J segment lost 2 bases and the V segment lost 3 bases, leaving 7 bases of the junction unmatched. The germline V gene encodes CDR1 DFQATT and CDR2 SNEGSKA (reference sequence). The CDR3 covers 15 residues. DNA of the CDR3: TGCAGTGCTAGGTCCCCAGCGGGGGACACAGATACGCAGTATTTT. Its translation: CSARSPAGDTDTQYF.

This clonotype was seen many times. The chain joins TRBV10-3 to TRBJ2-5; D is ambiguous. Germline values: CDR1 ENHRY, CDR2 SYGVKD. The CDR3 runs 13 residues. Trimming stripped 0 bases from V and 4 bases from J, with 6 bases between. The CDR3 DNA reads TGTGCCATCAGTGAGTCGCCAGGAGAGACCCAGTACTTC. Residues: CAISESPGETQYF.

There are many counts of this clonotype. The chain uses TRBV6-5 and TRBJ2-4, with TRBD1 as a possible D gene (5 bases). The V gene's germline CDR1 is MNHEY and CDR2 SVGAGI. Trimming removed 3 bases from V and 0 bases from J, with 12 bases in between. This CDR3 is 16 amino acids long. DNA of the CDR3: TGTGCCAGCAGTTATTCGGACACCTTAGCCAAAAACATTCAGTACTTC. Translating it yields CASSYSDTLAKNIQYF.

This sequence joins TRBV29-1 and TRBJ1-1, with D uncertain. Trimming stripped 6 bases from V and 0 bases from J, with 11 bases between. There are 13 residues in the CDR3. Germline V gene sequence: CDR1 SQVTM, CDR2 ANQGSEA. The chain's CDR3 is CSVLRLLNTEAFF. The CDR3 nucleotides read TGCAGCGTACTGAGGCTCTTGAACACTGAAGCTTTCTTT.

Points on this clonotype: A clone one base away is much larger, so this may be a read error. Lacking the conserved final phenylalanine or tryptophan, this CDR3 likely reflects a read error. The V call is TRBV10-3, the J call TRBJ2-6; D call uncertain. Germline V gives CDR1 ENHRY, CDR2 SYGVKD. Trimming pared 0 bases from V and 2 bases from J, leaving 8 bases between. The CDR3 is 16 amino acids. The CDR3 sequence is CAISESGVPGANVLTY. CDR3 sequence (DNA): TGTGCCATCAGTGAGTCCGGCGTACCTGGGGCCAACGTCCTGACTTAC.

This clonotype occurred a few times. The V call is TRBV30, the J call TRBJ1-5; D possibly corresponds to TRBD1 (6 bases). The germline V gene has CDR1 GTSNPN and CDR2 SVGIG (reference sequence). The CDR3 sequence is 13 residues long. V was pared by 6 bases and J by 6 bases, with 15 bases between. The CDR3 DNA is TGTGCCTGCGGGGGGGGCAGGGGTCAGCCCCAGCATTTT. It specifies CACGGGRGQPQHF.

The V call is TRBV5-1, the J call TRBJ2-1; D is tentatively TRBD1 or TRBD2 (5 bases each). The CDR3 covers 17 residues. Germline CDR1 and CDR2: SGHRS and YFSETQ. The V end was cut by 1 base, the J end by 7 bases, with 21 bases between. CDR3 sequence (DNA): TGCGCCAGCAGCTTGCTAAGAGGGGAAGCAAGGAAGAATGAGCAGTTCTTC. Residues: CASSLLRGEARKNEQFF. Full variable domain (remainder filled in from reference TRBV5-1 and TRBJ2-1): KAGVTQTPRYLIKTRGQQVTLSCSPISGHRSVSWYQQTPGQGLQFLFEYFSETQRNKGNFPGRFSGRQFSNSRSEMNVSTLELGDSALYLCASSLLRGEARKNEQFFGPGTRLTVL.

The table lists this clonotype with many counts. V gene TRBV30 combines with J gene TRBJ2-7; D is unclear. Germline CDR1 reads GTSNPN; CDR2 reads SVGIG (reference sequence). Trimming stripped 0 bases from V and 3 bases from J, with 12 bases between. The CDR3 extends over 14 amino acids. The CDR3, as DNA: TGTGCCTGGAGTGTGACCACCGGCGGCTACGAGCAGTACTTC. As protein: CAWSVTTGGYEQYF.

This clonotype was counted many times. V is TRBV29-1 and J is TRBJ1-2; possible D gene TRBD1, 6 bases. Looked up from germline, CDR1 is SQVTM and CDR2 is ANQGSEA. This CDR3 region has 12 residues. Trimming pared 8 bases from V and 2 bases from J, leaving 12 bases between. The CDR3 coding sequence is TGCAGCATCAGGGGAGCGAACTATGGCTACACCTTC. Its translation: CSIRGANYGYTF.

There are a few counts of this clonotype. The chain is built from TRBV3-1 and TRBJ2-3, with 11 positions matching TRBD2. CDR1 is LGHDT, CDR2 YNNKEL, per germline (reference sequence). Trimming took 2 bases from V and 2 from J; bases not matched to a gene: 3. CDR3 length: 16 amino acids. In nucleotides, the CDR3 is TGTGCCAGCAGCCAATTTAGCGGGGGGGCCACAGATACGCAGTATTTT. Translating gives CASSQFSGGATDTQYF.